One sample yielded the 18 T cell receptor beta chains listed below, sequenced in a study of CD8 T cells in ankylosing spondylitis. Their cognate antigens are unknown. TCRdb recomputed calls from the 5' RACE reads with MiXCR, one row per CDR3 protein. Altogether some 840,000 distinct CDR3 sequences are present, 12% being singletons, with the ten largest covering roughly 0.51%. General study findings and limits: In ankylosing spondylitis blood, a motif of 7 to 9 highly homologous TCR beta variants appeared characteristic.

The sequenced sample consisted of blood, either unsorted or a sorted T cell fraction (not recorded which). Receptor source: a male donor with ankylosing spondylitis.

The gene calls are TRBV10-3 and TRBJ1-1; no clear D gene. V was cut by 4 bases and J by 1 base, with 13 bases left in between. This CDR3 contains 15 residues. Germline V gene lookup returns CDR1 ENHRY and CDR2 SYGVKD. CDR3 sequence (DNA): TGTGCCATCAGTGCGGATGGACGGGGGAACACTGAAGCTTTCTTT. Its translation: CAISADGRGNTEAFF.

This clonotype was picked up a small number of times. The CDR3 sequence: CSAAWTPENEQYF. The CDR3 bases are TGCAGTGCCGCTTGGACCCCCGAGAACGAGCAGTACTTC. The rearrangement uses TRBV20-1 and TRBJ2-7; no definite D call. The length of the CDR3 is 13 residues. V was shortened by 6 bases and J by 5 bases, with 17 bases between the two germline ends. Per germline, CDR1 DFQATT and CDR2 SNEGSKA (reference sequence).

CDR3 sequence (DNA): TGTGCCAGCAGCTTGCACTCTGGGGAGACCCAGTACTTC. Protein product: CASSLHSGETQYF. The chain carries TRBV7-2 and TRBJ2-5; unclear D gene. The CDR3 is 13 amino acids. CDR1 is SGHTA and CDR2 is FQGNSA in the germline V gene. V dropped 3 bases and J dropped 5 bases, with 10 bases sitting between them.

The chain recombines TRBV12-3 or TRBV12-4 with TRBJ1-2; D is perhaps TRBD1 (5 bases). Between the trimmed V and J ends, which lost 5 bases and 7 bases, there was a span of 14 bases. This CDR3 spans 13 amino acids. CDR3 nucleotides: TGTGCCAGCAGTGCCGACGCGGGGGGTGGCTACACCTTC. Its protein product is CASSADAGGGYTF.

This clonotype was detected a few times. The chain has TRBV4-1 and TRBJ2-7; 7 bases map to TRBD1. With 10 bases clipped from V and 2 bases from J, the junction kept 11 bases outside the gene matches. The CDR3 is 14 residues long. The germline V gene encodes CDR1 MGHRA and CDR2 YSYEKL. CDR3 amino acids: CATALRDSTYEQYF. In nucleotides, the CDR3 is TGCGCCACCGCGCTCCGGGACAGCACCTACGAGCAGTACTTC.

This clonotype was detected only a few times. The chain links TRBV19 to TRBJ1-5; maybe TRBD1 (5 bases). Germline V CDR1 and CDR2: LNHDA, SQIVND (reference sequence). The CDR3 runs 15 residues. Trimming stripped 3 bases from V and 3 bases from J, with 12 bases between. The CDR3 region has the DNA TGTGCCAGTAGTATTGGCAGGGTGAACAATCAGCCCCAGCATTTT. Translated: CASSIGRVNNQPQHF.

The J gene is TRBJ2-7, the V gene TRBV5-1; 7 nucleotides align to TRBD1. The CDR3 loop spans 16 amino acids. Germline V CDR1 and CDR2: SGHRS, YFSETQ. With V trimmed by 10 bases and J by 3 bases, 19 bases remained unmatched. CDR3 coding DNA: TGCGCCGGCCCTCCCCCCCCTCCTCAGGGGGTCTACGAGCAGTACTTC. It yields the protein CAGPPPPPQGVYEQYF.

V is TRBV11-2 and J is TRBJ2-2; 14 nucleotides match TRBD2. This CDR3 comprises 16 residues. Germline CDR1 and CDR2: SGHAT and FQNNGV. V lost 4 bases and J lost 5; bases outside the gene matches: 3. This chain's CDR3 is CASSSGLAGGTGELFF. Written as DNA, the CDR3 is TGTGCCAGCAGCTCTGGACTAGCGGGGGGAACCGGGGAGCTGTTTTTT. The variable domain in full, completed from reference TRBV11-2 and TRBJ2-2, reads EAGVAQSPRYKIIEKRQSVAFWCNPISGHATLYWYQQILGQGPKLLIQFQNNGVVDDSQLPKDRFSAERLKGVDSTLKIQPAKLEDSAVYLCASSSGLAGGTGELFFGEGSRLTVL.

V and J are TRBV14 and TRBJ1-2; D gene ambiguous. The ends were cut back, 0 bases at V and 0 bases at J, with 8 bases in the middle. This CDR3 contains 15 residues. Germline values: CDR1 SGHDN, CDR2 FVKESK. CDR3 coding DNA: TGTGCCAGCAGCCAAGAGCACAGATCTAACTATGGCTACACCTTC. Translating it yields CASSQEHRSNYGYTF.

This clonotype was seen a handful of times. The chain combines TRBV28 with TRBJ2-7; D may correspond to TRBD1 or TRBD2 (5 bases each). This CDR3 has 12 amino acids. From germline, CDR1 is MDHEN and CDR2 SYDVKM. Between the trimmed V and J ends, which lost 6 bases and 2 bases, there was a span of 8 bases. CDR3 sequence (DNA): TGTGCCAGCAGCGGGGACCCCTACGAGCAGTACTTC. It yields the protein CASSGDPYEQYF.

This clonotype turned up a few times. The chain employs TRBV28 and TRBJ2-1; 8 bases map to TRBD1. The CDR3 spans 15 residues. Germline V gene lookup returns CDR1 MDHEN and CDR2 SYDVKM. V lost 6 bases to trimming and J lost 4 bases; unmatched junction nucleotides: 8. The CDR3 is CASRGSGTGYNEQFF. The CDR3 nucleotides read TGTGCCAGCAGGGGCTCCGGGACAGGTTACAATGAGCAGTTCTTC.

This chain uses TRBV7-2 with TRBJ2-6; 7 bases agree with TRBD1. This CDR3 has 15 amino acids. Germline lookup yields CDR1 SGHTA and CDR2 FQGNSA. The V gene end was trimmed by 5 bases and the J gene end by 1 base; junction bases not matched to a gene: 2. This CDR3 reads CASSGQVSGANVLTF. For the CDR3, the DNA is TGTGCCAGCAGCGGACAGGTTTCTGGGGCCAACGTCCTGACTTTC.

This clonotype showed up just a few times. The chain couples TRBV20-1 to TRBJ1-2; 10 bases agree with TRBD1. V was pared by 5 bases and J by 3 bases, with 21 bases of the junction left unmatched. Looked up from germline, CDR1 is DFQATT and CDR2 is SNEGSKA (reference sequence). This CDR3 has 19 amino acids. Here the CDR3 DNA reads TGCAGTGCTTACCCCCTGGGGGGGGACAGGGGAAGGGGGCACTATGGCTACACCTTC. Amino acid sequence: CSAYPLGGDRGRGHYGYTF.

This clonotype has only a few counts. V is TRBV5-1 and J is TRBJ2-7; TRBD2 matches at 9 bases. The V gene's germline CDR1 is SGHRS and CDR2 YFSETQ. The CDR3 has 17 amino acids. With V trimmed by 2 bases and J by 0 bases, 9 bases remained unmatched. CDR3 protein: CASSLGLAGPYSYEQYF. The CDR3 DNA sequence: TGCGCCAGCAGCTTAGGGCTAGCGGGACCATACTCCTACGAGCAGTACTTC.

This chain joins TRBV6-2 or TRBV6-3 and TRBJ1-2, with D hard to call. Trimming took 1 base from V and 1 from J, leaving 10 bases between them. This CDR3 has 15 residues. The germline gives CDR1 MNHEY, CDR2 SVGEGT. CDR3 sequence (DNA): TGTGCCAGCAGTTACTGGCTGGGTAATAACTATGGCTACACCTTC. Encoded protein: CASSYWLGNNYGYTF.

In its sample, this clonotype was seen many times. This chain connects TRBV20-1 to TRBJ2-5; TRBD2 matches 14 bases. CDR1 and CDR2 from the germline V gene are DFQATT and SNEGSKA (reference sequence). The trim removed 6 bases at V and 8 bases at J, leaving 8 bases unmatched. The CDR3 extends over 14 amino acids. The CDR3 DNA reads as TGCAGTGCCCGGACTAGCGGGAGGTCCTTAACCCAGTACTTC. Translated, it gives CSARTSGRSLTQYF.

At least ten counts were recorded for this clonotype. The J gene is TRBJ2-5, the V gene TRBV5-6; D is unclear. This CDR3 contains 15 residues. Trimming took off 5 bases at V and 3 bases at J, with 17 bases between the two ends. Germline CDR1 and CDR2: SGHDT and YYEEEE. The CDR3 nucleotides read TGTGCCAGCAGTAACATGTATTGGGGTGAAGAGACCCAGTACTTC. This gives the protein CASSNMYWGEETQYF.

The sample holds many counts of this clonotype. The chain's CDR3 is CASRLTAEAFF. CDR3 nucleotide sequence: TGTGCCAGCAGACTTACCGCTGAAGCTTTCTTT. V and J are TRBV6-6 and TRBJ1-1; D remains ambiguous. CDR1 is MNHNY, CDR2 SVGAGI, per germline (reference sequence). The CDR3 runs 11 residues. V was shortened by 6 bases and J by 6 bases, with 8 bases between the two germline ends.